The clone carrying this T cell receptor (beta chain) appeared a few times. The germline V gene encodes CDR1 WNHNN and CDR2 SYGVQD (reference sequence). V gave up 3 bases and J gave up 2 bases, with 13 bases separating them. This CDR3 comprises 15 residues. This specimen comes from a study of shared clonotypes between healthy human individuals. TCRdb's table, derived via immunoSEQ multiplex PCR, lists solely in-frame clones and lacks some. The sample holds about 960,000 clones; approximately 80% are singletons and the top ten take 1.5%. This clonotype originated in a man between 18 and 29 years old in good health. The chain has TRBV10-1 and TRBJ1-1, with TRBD1 as a possible D gene (6 bases). Source material: memory CD4+ T cells sorted from blood. Subset: CD45RA-negative fraction. Here the CDR3 DNA reads TGCGCCAGCAGTGATACAGGGTCCCAAAACACTGAAGCTTTCTTT. It specifies CASSDTGSQNTEAFF.